These T cell receptor beta chains were read from a single sample in a study of CD8 T cells in Susac syndrome. One entry per CDR3 protein, called by TCRdb with MiXCR from the immunoSEQ multiplex PCR reads. Of approximately 300,000 distinct CDR3 sequences listed, roughly 85% are singletons. The sequencing input was CD8+ T cells from PBMCs. Source of these receptors: a human donor with multiple sclerosis. CDR3s include the opening cysteine and the closing phenylalanine or tryptophan. The D gene is left open where the match is weak. Not all rows give a size; the values are once, few, many and, for expanded clones, a class.

clone_size: once; d_call: NA; v_call: TRBV30; j_call: TRBJ1-1; cdr3_nt: TGTGCCTCCTACGGGACCCGAGGCACTGAAGCTTTCTTT; cdr3_aa: CASYGTRGTEAFF
clone_size: NA; d_call: NA; v_call: TRBV27; j_call: TRBJ1-6; cdr3_nt: TGTGCCAGCAGTATACAGGGTACGAATTCACCCCTCCACTTT; cdr3_aa: CASSIQGTNSPLHF
clone_size: NA; d_call: TRBD2; v_call: TRBV6-5; j_call: TRBJ2-1; cdr3_nt: TGTGCCAGCGGATCTAGCGGGAGTTCCGATGAGCAGTTCTTC; cdr3_aa: CASGSSGSSDEQFF
clone_size: NA; d_call: NA; v_call: TRBV2; j_call: TRBJ1-1; cdr3_nt: TGTGCCATATGGACGCTAGAATGGATCTATGTGGACACTGAAGCTTTCTTT; cdr3_aa: CAIWTLEWIYVDTEAFF
clone_size: once; d_call: TRBD2; v_call: TRBV6-2/TRBV6-3; j_call: TRBJ2-3; cdr3_nt: TGTGCCAGCAGCGGACTAGCGGGAACAGATACGCAGTATTTT; cdr3_aa: CASSGLAGTDTQYF
clone_size: once; d_call: TRBD1; v_call: TRBV7-6; j_call: TRBJ1-1; cdr3_nt: TGTGCCAGCAGCTATTCGACAGGGGGAGGCACTGAAGCTTTCTTT; cdr3_aa: CASSYSTGGGTEAFF
clone_size: NA; d_call: NA; v_call: TRBV28; j_call: TRBJ2-1; cdr3_nt: TGTGCCAGCACTCCTCCCGGCGACCCCTACAATGAGCAGTTCTTC; cdr3_aa: CASTPPGDPYNEQFF
clone_size: NA; d_call: NA; v_call: TRBV5-6; j_call: TRBJ1-5; cdr3_nt: TGTGCCAGCAGCTTGGCATCTGCGGGGGCGATGCAGCCCCAGCATTTT; cdr3_aa: CASSLASAGAMQPQHF
clone_size: NA; d_call: NA; v_call: TRBV27; j_call: TRBJ2-2; cdr3_nt: TGTGCCAGCAGTTTGATAGGGTTCTCGAACACCGGGGAGCTGTTTTTT; cdr3_aa: CASSLIGFSNTGELFF
clone_size: NA; d_call: TRBD2; v_call: TRBV2; j_call: TRBJ2-7; cdr3_nt: TGTGCCAGCAGTGACCTCCCTGCTAGCGGGACCTACGAGCAGTGCTTC; cdr3_aa: CASSDLPASGTYEQCF
clone_size: NA; d_call: TRBD2; v_call: TRBV13; j_call: TRBJ2-1; cdr3_nt: TGTGCCAGCAGCTCAGAATGGCGGGAGCTCGACAATGAGCAGTTCTTC; cdr3_aa: CASSSEWRELDNEQFF
clone_size: NA; d_call: NA; v_call: TRBV29-1; j_call: TRBJ2-7; cdr3_nt: TGCAGCGTGATGGGGAAGGGTAGCTCCTACGAGCAGTACTTC; cdr3_aa: CSVMGKGSSYEQYF
clone_size: once; d_call: NA; v_call: TRBV3-1; j_call: TRBJ1-1; cdr3_nt: TGTGCCAGCAGCCAGGCCAACACTGAAGCTTTCTTT; cdr3_aa: CASSQANTEAFF
clone_size: NA; d_call: NA; v_call: TRBV7-4; j_call: TRBJ1-1; cdr3_nt: TGTGCCAGCAGCTTTCAGGGGTCCACTGAAGCTTTCTTT; cdr3_aa: CASSFQGSTEAFF
clone_size: NA; d_call: NA; v_call: TRBV28; j_call: TRBJ2-1; cdr3_nt: TGTGCCAGCAGCTCCGGACTGTTTCTCTACAATGAGCAGTTCTTC; cdr3_aa: CASSSGLFLYNEQFF
clone_size: once; d_call: NA; v_call: TRBV6-5; j_call: TRBJ2-3; cdr3_nt: TGTGCCAGCAGTTACTTACAGGGTGAGGCGAGCACAGATACGCAGTATTTT; cdr3_aa: CASSYLQGEASTDTQYF
clone_size: NA; d_call: TRBD1; v_call: TRBV7-8; j_call: TRBJ2-7; cdr3_nt: TGTGCCAGCAGCTTTCGGGACAGCTACGAGCAGTACTTC; cdr3_aa: CASSFRDSYEQYF
clone_size: NA; d_call: NA; v_call: TRBV20-1; j_call: TRBJ2-4; cdr3_nt: TGCAGTGCTAGGGTGGAGGGCCGGTCCCCATTTCAGTACTTC; cdr3_aa: CSARVEGRSPFQYF
clone_size: NA; d_call: NA; v_call: TRBV12-3/TRBV12-4; j_call: TRBJ1-2; cdr3_nt: TGTGCCAGCAGTCTTGGACAGCCATTAGGCTACACCTTC; cdr3_aa: CASSLGQPLGYTF
clone_size: NA; d_call: NA; v_call: TRBV7-9; j_call: TRBJ1-2; cdr3_nt: TGTGCCAGCAGCTTATCGACCCTTCCGGACCCCACTAACTATGGCTACACCTTC; cdr3_aa: CASSLSTLPDPTNYGYTF
clone_size: NA; d_call: NA; v_call: TRBV14; j_call: TRBJ2-1; cdr3_nt: TGTGCCAGCAGCCAAGGGGTTGGGTCCAACTCCTACAATGAGCAGTTCTTC; cdr3_aa: CASSQGVGSNSYNEQFF
clone_size: NA; d_call: NA; v_call: TRBV7-9; j_call: TRBJ2-1; cdr3_nt: TGTGCCAGCAGCTTACCTCTAGAGCAGTTCTTC; cdr3_aa: CASSLPLEQFF
clone_size: NA; d_call: TRBD2; v_call: TRBV5-1; j_call: TRBJ2-7; cdr3_nt: TGCGCCAGCAGCTTGGTAGCGGGAGGAAGCTACGGGCAGTACTTC; cdr3_aa: CASSLVAGGSYGQYF
clone_size: NA; d_call: NA; v_call: TRBV5-6; j_call: TRBJ2-3; cdr3_nt: TGTGCCAGCAGCTTGGGGACGTCAACGAGCACAGATACGCAGTATTTT; cdr3_aa: CASSLGTSTSTDTQYF
clone_size: few; d_call: TRBD1; v_call: TRBV7-2; j_call: TRBJ2-3; cdr3_nt: TGTGCCAGTGCGACAGGGTCGGATACGCAGTATTTT; cdr3_aa: CASATGSDTQYF
clone_size: NA; d_call: NA; v_call: TRBV28; j_call: TRBJ1-2; cdr3_nt: TGTGCCAGCAGTTTAGGGAGGGGTTGGCGCAACTATGGCTACACCTTC; cdr3_aa: CASSLGRGWRNYGYTF
clone_size: NA; d_call: NA; v_call: TRBV6-1; j_call: TRBJ1-2; cdr3_nt: TGTGCCAGCAGTGAGCAGGGTTTTGGCTACACCTTC; cdr3_aa: CASSEQGFGYTF
clone_size: NA; d_call: NA; v_call: TRBV9; j_call: TRBJ2-1; cdr3_nt: TGTGCCAGCAGCGCACAGGCAGGGTGGTCCAATGAGCAGTTCTTC; cdr3_aa: CASSAQAGWSNEQFF
clone_size: once; d_call: NA; v_call: TRBV14; j_call: TRBJ1-1; cdr3_nt: TGTGCCAGCAGCCAAAGTTGGGGGACGTCTGAAGCTTTCTTT; cdr3_aa: CASSQSWGTSEAFF
clone_size: NA; d_call: NA; v_call: TRBV28; j_call: TRBJ2-5; cdr3_nt: TGTGCCAGCAGTCCTGACAGGTCGGGGGGGACCCAGTACTTC; cdr3_aa: CASSPDRSGGTQYF
clone_size: few; d_call: TRBD2; v_call: TRBV6-1; j_call: TRBJ2-7; cdr3_nt: TGTGCCAGCAGCCGCCTCGGACTAGATCCCATCGAGCAGTACTTC; cdr3_aa: CASSRLGLDPIEQYF